Sequencing of this TCR beta chain was carried out in a study of T cell clonality in common variable immunodeficiency. Germline-derived CDR1 and CDR2 are SGHTA and FQGNSA. V lost 8 bases, J lost 0 bases, and 12 bases lay in between. There are 14 residues in the CDR3. This clone came up a few times. The target antigen is unknown. The read ends 3 residues early relative to the CDR3; the germline J gene fills the gap. CVID and control samples used equivalent genomic DNA input. Using immunoSEQ multiplex PCR, the repertoire was profiled, and TCRdb retains in-frame clones only, with some absent. The sample is made up of approximately 17,000 clones, none counted only once. Patients had low serum IgG, IgA and/or IgM and specific antibody deficiency. General study results and limits: Reportedly, TCR beta sequences from common variable immunodeficiency showed fewer deletions and N-nucleotide insertions. Patient heterogeneity in the CVID cohort limited correlations between repertoire features and clinical complications.

The chain recombines TRBV7-2 with TRBJ2-3, with D perhaps matching TRBD1 or TRBD2 (5 bases each). The clonotype comes from a human donor with common variable immunodeficiency. Sequenced input: peripheral blood mononuclear cells. This chain's CDR3 is CASRDRTSTDTQYF. Partial CDR3 DNA: TGTGCCAGCCGGGATAGGACAAGCACAGATACG.